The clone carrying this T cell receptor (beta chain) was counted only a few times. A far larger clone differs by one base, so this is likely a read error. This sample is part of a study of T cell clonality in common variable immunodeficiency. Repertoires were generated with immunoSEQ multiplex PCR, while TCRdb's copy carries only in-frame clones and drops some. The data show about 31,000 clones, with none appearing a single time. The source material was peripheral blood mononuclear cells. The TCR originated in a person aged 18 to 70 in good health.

The CDR3 DNA, read in part, is TGTGCCTGGACGAATGAACGTACAGGGATCTCTGGAAACACC. Protein: CAWTNERTGISGNT. The complete CDR3 protein is CAWTNERTGISGNTIYF. The chain combines TRBV30 with TRBJ1-3, with D maybe TRBD1 (6 bases). The read ends 3 residues shy of where the CDR3 ends; the end is completed using the germline J gene. The CDR3 length is 17 residues. The germline V gene encodes CDR1 GTSNPN and CDR2 SVGIG (reference sequence). The V end lost 4 bases, the J end lost 0 bases, and 19 bases lay between the germline ends.